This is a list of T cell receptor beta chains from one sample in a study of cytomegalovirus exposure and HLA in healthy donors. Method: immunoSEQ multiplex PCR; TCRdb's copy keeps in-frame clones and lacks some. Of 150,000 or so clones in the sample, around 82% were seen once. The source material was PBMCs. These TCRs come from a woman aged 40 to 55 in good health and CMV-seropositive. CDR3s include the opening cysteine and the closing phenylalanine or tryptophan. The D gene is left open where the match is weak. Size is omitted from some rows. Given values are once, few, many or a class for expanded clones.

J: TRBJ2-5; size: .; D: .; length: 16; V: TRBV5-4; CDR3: CASSSEQGEGGETQYF; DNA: TGTGCCAGCAGTAGTGAACAGGGGGAGGGCGGAGAGACCCAGTACTTC
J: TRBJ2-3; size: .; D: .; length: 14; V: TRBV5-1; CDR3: CASNYRSSTDTQYF; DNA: TGCGCCAGCAACTACCGTTCTAGCACAGATACGCAGTATTTT
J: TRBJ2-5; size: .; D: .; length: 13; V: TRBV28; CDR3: CASRVQGSETQYF; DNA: TGTGCCAGCAGAGTCCAGGGTTCAGAGACCCAGTACTTC
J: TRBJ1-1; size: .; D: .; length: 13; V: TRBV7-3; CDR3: CASSPQGNTEAFF; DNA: TGTGCCAGCAGCCCACAGGGGAACACTGAAGCTTTCTTT
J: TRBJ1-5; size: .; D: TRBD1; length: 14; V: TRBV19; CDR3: CASSRTGPNQPQHF; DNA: TGTGCCAGTAGCCGGACAGGGCCAAATCAGCCCCAGCATTTT
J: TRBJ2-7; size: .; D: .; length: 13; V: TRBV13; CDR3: CASSPIRANEQYF; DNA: TGTGCCAGCAGCCCAATCAGGGCCAACGAGCAGTACTTC
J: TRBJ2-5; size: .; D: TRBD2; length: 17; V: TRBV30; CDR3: CAFSTGLAGGGQETQYF; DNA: TGTGCCTTCTCCACAGGACTAGCGGGAGGAGGTCAAGAGACCCAGTACTTC
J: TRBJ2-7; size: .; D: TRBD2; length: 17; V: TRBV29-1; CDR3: CSGRGGGTSGGTYEQYF; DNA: TGCAGCGGACGAGGCGGCGGGACTAGCGGAGGCACCTACGAGCAGTACTTC
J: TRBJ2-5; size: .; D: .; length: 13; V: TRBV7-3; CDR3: CASSFREDTTQYF; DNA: TGTGCCAGCAGCTTCCGGGAAGACACGACCCAGTACTTC
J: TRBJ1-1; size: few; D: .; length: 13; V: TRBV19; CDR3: CASSIRRNTEAFF; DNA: TGTGCCAGTAGTATTAGGAGGAACACTGAAGCTTTCTTT
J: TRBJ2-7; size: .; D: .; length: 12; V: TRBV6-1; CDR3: CASSGASYEQYF; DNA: TGTGCCAGCAGTGGTGCGAGTTACGAGCAGTACTTC
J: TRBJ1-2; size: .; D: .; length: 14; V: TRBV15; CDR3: CATSRAQANYGYTF; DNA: TGTGCCACCAGCAGAGCCCAGGCTAACTATGGCTACACCTTC
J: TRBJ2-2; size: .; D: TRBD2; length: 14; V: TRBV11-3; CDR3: CASSRSGSTGELFF; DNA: TGTGCCAGCAGTCGTAGCGGGAGTACCGGGGAGCTGTTTTTT
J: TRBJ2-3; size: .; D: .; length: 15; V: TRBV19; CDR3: CASSHRDTPANTQYF; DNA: TGTGCCAGTAGTCACCGGGACACCCCGGCAAATACGCAGTATTTT
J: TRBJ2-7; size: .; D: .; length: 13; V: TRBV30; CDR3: CAWSVSMWSEQYF; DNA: TGTGCCTGGAGTGTGTCTATGTGGTCCGAGCAGTACTTC
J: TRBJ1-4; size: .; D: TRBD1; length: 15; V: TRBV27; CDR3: CASRDRGRTNEKLFF; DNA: TGTGCCAGCAGGGACAGGGGGCGGACTAATGAAAAACTGTTTTTT
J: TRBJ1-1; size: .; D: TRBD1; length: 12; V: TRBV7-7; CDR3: CASSRTGGRAFF; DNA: TGTGCTAGCAGCCGAACAGGGGGAAGGGCTTTCTTT
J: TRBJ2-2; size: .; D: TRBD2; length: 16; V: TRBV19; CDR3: CASSIVGGRNTGELFF; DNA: TGTGCCAGTAGTATAGTCGGCGGGAGGAACACCGGGGAGCTGTTTTTT
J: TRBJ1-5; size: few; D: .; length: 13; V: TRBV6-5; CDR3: CASSLRDNQPQHF; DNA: TGTGCCAGCAGTCTGCGCGACAATCAGCCCCAGCATTTT
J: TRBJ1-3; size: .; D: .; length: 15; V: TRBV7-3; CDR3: CASSLVGGSGNTIYF; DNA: TGTGCCAGCAGCCTGGTTGGGGGGTCTGGAAACACCATATATTTT
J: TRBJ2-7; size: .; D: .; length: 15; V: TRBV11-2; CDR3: CASSLGRAPSYEQYF; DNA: TGTGCCAGCAGCTTAGGCAGAGCGCCGTCCTACGAGCAGTACTTC
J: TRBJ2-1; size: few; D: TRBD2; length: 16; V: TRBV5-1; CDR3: CASSLLAGGSHNEQFF; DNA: TGCGCCAGCAGCCTTCTAGCGGGAGGTAGCCACAATGAGCAGTTCTTC
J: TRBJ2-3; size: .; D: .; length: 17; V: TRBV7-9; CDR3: CASTDGREGQSTDTQYF; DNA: TGTGCCAGCACCGATGGTCGAGAGGGCCAAAGCACAGATACGCAGTATTTT
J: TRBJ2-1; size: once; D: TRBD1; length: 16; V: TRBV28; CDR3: CASSPGGQGGTNEQFF; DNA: TGTGCCAGCAGTCCCGGGGGACAGGGGGGTACAAATGAGCAGTTCTTC
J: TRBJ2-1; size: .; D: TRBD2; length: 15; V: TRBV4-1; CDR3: CASSPLAGVYNEQFF; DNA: TGCGCCAGCAGCCCACTAGCGGGGGTCTACAATGAGCAGTTCTTC
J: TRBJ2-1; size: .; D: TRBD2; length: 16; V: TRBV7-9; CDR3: CASSLAQSGSRNEQFF; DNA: TGTGCCAGCAGCTTAGCGCAAAGCGGGAGCCGCAATGAGCAGTTCTTC
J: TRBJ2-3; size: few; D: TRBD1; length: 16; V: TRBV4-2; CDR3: CASSQRRDREGDTQYF; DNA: TGTGCCAGCAGCCAAAGGCGGGACAGGGAAGGAGATACGCAGTATTTT
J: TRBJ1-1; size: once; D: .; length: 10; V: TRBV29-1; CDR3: CSASNTEAFF; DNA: TGCAGCGCCTCGAACACTGAAGCTTTCTTT
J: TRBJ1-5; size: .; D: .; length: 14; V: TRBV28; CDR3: CASRVGRVNQPQHF; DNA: TGTGCCAGCAGGGTCGGGCGGGTCAATCAGCCCCAGCATTTT
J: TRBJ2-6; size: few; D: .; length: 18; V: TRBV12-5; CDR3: CASGLALGGRAGANVLTF; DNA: TGTGCTAGTGGTTTGGCGCTGGGCGGCAGGGCTGGGGCCAACGTCCTGACTTTC
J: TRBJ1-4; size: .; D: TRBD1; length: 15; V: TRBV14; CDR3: CASSAATGYGEKLFF; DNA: TGTGCCAGCAGCGCCGCGACAGGGTACGGCGAAAAACTGTTTTTT
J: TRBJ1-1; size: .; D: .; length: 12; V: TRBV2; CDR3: CASSEDSTEAFF; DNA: TGTGCCAGCAGTGAAGATAGCACTGAAGCTTTCTTT
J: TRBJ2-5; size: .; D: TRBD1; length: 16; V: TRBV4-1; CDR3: CASSRYIGQGGETQYF; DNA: TGCGCCAGCAGCCGCTACATCGGACAGGGAGGAGAGACCCAGTACTTC
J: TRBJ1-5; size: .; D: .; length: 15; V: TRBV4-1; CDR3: CASSQSGLSNQPQHF; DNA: TGCGCCAGCAGCCAATCAGGACTTAGCAATCAGCCCCAGCATTTT
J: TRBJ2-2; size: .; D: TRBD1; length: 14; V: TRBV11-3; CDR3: CASSVRTGTGELFF; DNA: TGTGCCAGCAGCGTAAGGACAGGGACCGGGGAGCTGTTTTTT
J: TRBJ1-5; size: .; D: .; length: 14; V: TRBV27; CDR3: CASRSRGEGQPQHF; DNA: TGTGCCAGCAGAAGCCGGGGAGAAGGCCAGCCCCAGCATTTT
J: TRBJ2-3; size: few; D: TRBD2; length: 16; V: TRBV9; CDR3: CASSVGGRARTDTQYF; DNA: TGTGCCAGCAGCGTAGGGGGGAGGGCCAGAACAGATACGCAGTATTTT
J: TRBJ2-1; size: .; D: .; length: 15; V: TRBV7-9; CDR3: CASSLGGGGRGEQFF; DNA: TGTGCCAGCAGCTTAGGGGGAGGGGGGCGCGGTGAGCAGTTCTTC
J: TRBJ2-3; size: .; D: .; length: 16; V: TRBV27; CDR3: CASSPPRDFRTDTQYF; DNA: TGTGCCAGCAGTCCCCCCCGGGACTTCCGCACAGATACGCAGTATTTT
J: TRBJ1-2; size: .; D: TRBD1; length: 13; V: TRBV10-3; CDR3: CAISEDRGRIYTF; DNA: TGTGCCATCAGCGAAGACAGGGGGCGCATCTACACCTTC
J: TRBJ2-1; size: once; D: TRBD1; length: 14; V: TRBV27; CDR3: CASRRDRGDNEQFF; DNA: TGTGCCAGCCGCCGGGACAGGGGGGACAATGAGCAGTTCTTC
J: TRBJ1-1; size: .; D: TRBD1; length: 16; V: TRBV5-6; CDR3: CASSLAPTGGRTEAFF; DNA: TGTGCCAGCAGCTTGGCCCCAACAGGGGGCAGGACTGAAGCTTTCTTT
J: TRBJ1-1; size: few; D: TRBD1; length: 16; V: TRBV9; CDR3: CASSAELGGAYTEAFF; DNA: TGTGCCAGCAGCGCCGAACTAGGGGGCGCCTACACTGAAGCTTTCTTT